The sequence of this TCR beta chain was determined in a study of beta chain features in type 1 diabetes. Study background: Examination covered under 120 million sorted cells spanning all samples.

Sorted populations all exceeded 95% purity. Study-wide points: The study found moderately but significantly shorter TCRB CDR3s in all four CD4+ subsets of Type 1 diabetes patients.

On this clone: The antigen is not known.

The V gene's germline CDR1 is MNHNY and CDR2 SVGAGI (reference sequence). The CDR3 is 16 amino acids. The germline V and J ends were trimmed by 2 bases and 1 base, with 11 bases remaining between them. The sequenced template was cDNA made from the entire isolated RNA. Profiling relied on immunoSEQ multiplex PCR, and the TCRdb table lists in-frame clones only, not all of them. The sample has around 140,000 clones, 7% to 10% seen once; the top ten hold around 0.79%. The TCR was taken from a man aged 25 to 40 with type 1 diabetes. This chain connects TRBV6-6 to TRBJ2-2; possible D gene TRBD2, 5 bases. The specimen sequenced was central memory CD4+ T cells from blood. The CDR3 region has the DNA TGTGCCAGCAGTTACAAGCGGCGACTGAACACCGGGGAGCTGTTTTTT. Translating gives CASSYKRRLNTGELFF.